This TCR beta chain came from a study of long-term antiretroviral therapy in people with HIV. Regarding the study as a whole: Diversity increased after ART yet remained lower than in transplant donor controls. Collection of the blood took place between 2004 and 2017. The ART regimens in use then may have been less effective than current ones.

CDR3 length equals 12 residues. The V gene lost 8 bases and the J gene lost 0 bases, with 7 bases spanning the gap. CDR1 and CDR2 (germline): SNHLY, FYNNEI. Points on this clone: The antigen is undetermined.

Survey-level immunoSEQ v3.0 assays were run. Sequencing targeted 40,000-50,000 T-cell genomes per sample. Clones were sequenced by immunoSEQ multiplex PCR, and TCRdb holds only the in-frame ones, with some missing. The table records roughly 20,000 clones, 88% of them present only once. In the United States, treatment was given to all participants with HIV. Sequences were derived from unsorted PBMCs, sampled 2.3 years after starting antiretroviral therapy. The sequence came from a man in his fifties or sixties with HIV. This rearrangement joins TRBV2 to TRBJ2-5; D remains ambiguous. CDR3 loop: CASSLYQETQYF. The CDR3 DNA follows: TGTGCCAGCTCGCTCTACCAAGAGACCCAGTACTTC.